These 13 T cell receptor beta chains came from one sample sequenced in a study of shared clonotypes between healthy human individuals. Method: immunoSEQ multiplex PCR; TCRdb's copy keeps in-frame clones and lacks some. Of 2 million to 2.5 million clones in the sample, nearly 97% were seen once. Specimen: naive CD4+ T cells sorted from blood. The subset denotes: CD45RA+ positively selected. The receptors were sampled from a man aged 18-30 years in good health.

The chain combines TRBV28 with TRBJ1-5; D uncertain. Germline V gene lookup returns CDR1 MDHEN and CDR2 SYDVKM. This CDR3 has 12 amino acids. V lost 4 bases and J 5 bases, leaving 6 bases between the germline ends. Written as DNA, the CDR3 is TGTGCCAGCAGTTCCGCCGATCAGCCCCAGCATTTT. As protein: CASSSADQPQHF.

The CDR3 DNA sequence: TGTGCCAGCAGCTCGACGAAACGGCAGTATTTT. Translating gives CASSSTKRQYF. The gene calls are TRBV7-9 and TRBJ2-3; D ambiguous. Trimming stripped 4 bases from V and 11 bases from J, with 10 bases between. Germline lookup yields CDR1 SEHNR and CDR2 FQNEAQ (reference sequence). This CDR3 comprises 11 residues.

V is TRBV28 and J is TRBJ2-1; 7 positions agree with TRBD1. Germline loops: CDR1 MDHEN, CDR2 SYDVKM. The CDR3 length is 15 residues. With V trimmed by 2 bases and J by 3 bases, 4 bases remained unmatched. The CDR3 sequence: CASSLNDRDYNEQFF. The CDR3 bases are TGTGCCAGCAGTTTAAACGACAGGGACTACAATGAGCAGTTCTTC.

The rearrangement joins TRBV7-2 to TRBJ2-7; 8 positions match TRBD2. In germline, CDR1 is SGHTA, CDR2 FQGNSA. Germline trimming cut 5 bases from V and 4 bases from J; bases unmatched to any gene: 16. The CDR3 has 17 residues. CDR3 protein: CASSPTAMGGRTYEQYF. The CDR3 region has the DNA TGTGCCAGCAGCCCGACGGCGATGGGCGGGAGGACGTACGAGCAGTACTTC.

This clone was picked up one time. J is TRBJ2-3 and V is TRBV4-1; either TRBD1 or TRBD2 may fit D (5 bases each). This CDR3 contains 14 residues. Germline V gene lookup returns CDR1 MGHRA and CDR2 YSYEKL. Trimming cost V 4 bases and J 6 bases, with 14 bases left between them. The CDR3 DNA reads as TGCGCCAGCAGCCCTGAGGGGACCCGGGATACGCAGTATTTT. Amino acids: CASSPEGTRDTQYF.

The chain combines TRBV29-1 with TRBJ1-4, with a possible D match to TRBD1 (5 bases). The CDR3 sequence is 12 residues long. The V end lost 7 bases, the J end lost 4 bases, and 10 bases lay between the germline ends. CDR1 is SQVTM, CDR2 ANQGSEA, per germline. CDR3 in DNA: TGCAGCGCCAGGGCGGGTAATGAAAAACTGTTTTTT. Amino acid sequence: CSARAGNEKLFF.

The chain uses TRBV5-1 and TRBJ1-2, with TRBD1 matching over 7 bases. The V segment lost 0 bases and the J segment 3 bases; nucleotides outside the gene matches: 5. The CDR3 is 15 residues long. Germline CDR1 is SGHRS and CDR2 is YFSETQ. The DNA of the CDR3 is TGCGCCAGCAGCTTGGGGCCAGGGGGACACTATGGCTACACCTTC. The encoded protein is CASSLGPGGHYGYTF. Full variable domain (rest looked up from reference TRBV5-1 and TRBJ1-2): KAGVTQTPRYLIKTRGQQVTLSCSPISGHRSVSWYQQTPGQGLQFLFEYFSETQRNKGNFPGRFSGRQFSNSRSEMNVSTLELGDSALYLCASSLGPGGHYGYTFGSGTRLTVV.

V and J are TRBV27 and TRBJ2-6; D is unclear. The CDR3 is 15 residues long. V lost 5 bases and J 0 bases, leaving 8 bases between the germline ends. The germline CDR1 and CDR2 sequences are MNHEY and SMNVEV (reference sequence). In DNA, the CDR3 is TGTGCCAGCAGTATTAGAGACTCTGGGGCCAACGTCCTGACTTTC. Protein: CASSIRDSGANVLTF.

The chain employs TRBV5-1 and TRBJ1-2, with TRBD1 matching over 8 bases. The V segment lost 1 base and the J segment 5 bases; nucleotides outside the gene matches: 4. The CDR3 sequence is 14 residues long. Germline CDR1 and CDR2: SGHRS and YFSETQ. The CDR3 nucleotides read TGCGCCAGCAGCTTGTCGACAGGGGAGTATGGCTACACCTTC. Protein product: CASSLSTGEYGYTF.

The CDR3 loop is CASRVRTASAGGEQYF. The CDR3 nucleotides read TGCGCCAGCAGGGTTCGGACAGCCTCAGCTGGGGGCGAGCAGTACTTC. This chain joins TRBV5-1 and TRBJ2-7, with D tentatively TRBD1 (6 bases). With 5 bases removed from V and 6 bases from J, the gap between germline ends came to 24 bases. Per germline, CDR1 SGHRS and CDR2 YFSETQ. The CDR3 has 16 amino acids.

In DNA form, the CDR3 reads TGTGCCAGCAGCGCGGTATATAATTCACCCCTCCACTTT. Its translation is CASSAVYNSPLHF. The genes are TRBV5-6 and TRBJ1-6; no definite D call. V shed 4 bases and J shed 4 bases, with 6 bases lying between them. CDR3 length: 13 residues. The germline V gene encodes CDR1 SGHDT and CDR2 YYEEEE.

In its sample, this clone was seen once. CDR3 nucleotide sequence: TGTGCCAGCAGTCCACAGGGGGACACCGGGGAGCTGTTTTTT. Encoded protein: CASSPQGDTGELFF. The V call is TRBV6-1, the J call TRBJ2-2, with TRBD1 matching over 8 bases. The germline gives CDR1 MNHNS, CDR2 SASEGT. J lost 3 bases, V lost 5 bases, and 2 bases had no gene match. CDR3 length: 14 amino acids.

The J gene is TRBJ2-3, the V gene TRBV15, with D unclear. V was pared by 3 bases and J by 3 bases, with 16 bases between. The length of the CDR3 is 16 residues. The germline V gene encodes CDR1 LNHNV and CDR2 YYDKDF (reference sequence). The CDR3 nucleotides read TGTGCCACCAGCAGCCTGGTAGTTGGAGTTACAGATACGCAGTATTTT. Encoded protein: CATSSLVVGVTDTQYF.